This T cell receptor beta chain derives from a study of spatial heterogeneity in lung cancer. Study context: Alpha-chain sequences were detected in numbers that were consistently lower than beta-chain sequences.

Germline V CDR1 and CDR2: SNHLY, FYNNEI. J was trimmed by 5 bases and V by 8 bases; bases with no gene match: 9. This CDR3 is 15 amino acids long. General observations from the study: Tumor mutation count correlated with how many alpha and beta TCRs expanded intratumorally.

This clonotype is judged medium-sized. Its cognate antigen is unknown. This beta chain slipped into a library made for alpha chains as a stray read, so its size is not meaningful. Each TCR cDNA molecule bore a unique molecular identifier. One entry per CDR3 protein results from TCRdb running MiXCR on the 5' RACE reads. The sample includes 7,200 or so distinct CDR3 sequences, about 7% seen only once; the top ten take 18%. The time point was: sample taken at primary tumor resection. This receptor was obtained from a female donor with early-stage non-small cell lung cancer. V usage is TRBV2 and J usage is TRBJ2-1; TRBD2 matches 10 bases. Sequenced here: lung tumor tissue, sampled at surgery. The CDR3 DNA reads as TGTGCCAGCGGACCGCTAGCGGGGGCCAACAATGAGCAGTTCTTC. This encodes CASGPLAGANNEQFF.